This record covers a single TCR beta chain. The antigen remains unidentified. The data were obtained in a study of blood T cells in healthy people across ages. Whole-study findings and limits: Aged donors had fewer naive CD4+ cells and lower diversity than long-lived donors.

This CDR3 spans 17 amino acids. Germline V gives CDR1 SGHRS, CDR2 YFSETQ. With V trimmed by 4 bases and J by 7 bases, 15 bases remained unmatched. A second PCR of 7 to 11 cycles used a sample-barcoded 5' primer and a J-beta primer mix. A tag from a template-switch adaptor with 12 random nucleotides marked each cDNA molecule. TCRdb analysed the 5' RACE reads with MiXCR anew, one entry per CDR3 protein. Altogether roughly 1,500,000 distinct CDR3 sequences are present, about 43% being singletons, with the ten largest covering 6.5% to 10%. The receptor was derived from a woman between 18 and 29 years old in good health. Sequencing was performed on blood. The V and J genes are TRBV5-1 and TRBJ2-7, with TRBD1 matching over 12 bases. The CDR3 coding sequence is TGCGCCAGCAGCCTAGGGGGGACAGGGGGCGTAAAGGGTGAGCAGTACTTC. It codes for CASSLGGTGGVKGEQYF.